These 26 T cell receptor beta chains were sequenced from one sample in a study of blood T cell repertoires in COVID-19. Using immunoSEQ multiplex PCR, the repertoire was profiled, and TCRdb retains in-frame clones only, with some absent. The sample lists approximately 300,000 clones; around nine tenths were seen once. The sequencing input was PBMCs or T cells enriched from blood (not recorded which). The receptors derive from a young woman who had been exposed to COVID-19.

In DNA form, the CDR3 reads TGTGCCAGCAGCGTAGGGCCGCGGGCCACCTACGAGCAGTACTTC. Amino acid sequence: CASSVGPRATYEQYF. V usage is TRBV9 and J usage is TRBJ2-7; TRBD2 might be the D (5 bases). The CDR3 is 15 residues long. V dropped 0 bases and J dropped 2 bases, with 12 bases sitting between them. Germline V gene data show CDR1 as SGDLS and CDR2 as YYNGEE.

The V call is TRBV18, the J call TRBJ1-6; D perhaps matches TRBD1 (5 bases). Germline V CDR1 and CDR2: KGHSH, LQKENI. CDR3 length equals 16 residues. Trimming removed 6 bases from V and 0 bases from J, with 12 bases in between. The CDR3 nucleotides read TGTGCCAGCTCGGTTGGGGCTAACTCCTATAATTCACCCCTCCACTTT. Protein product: CASSVGANSYNSPLHF.

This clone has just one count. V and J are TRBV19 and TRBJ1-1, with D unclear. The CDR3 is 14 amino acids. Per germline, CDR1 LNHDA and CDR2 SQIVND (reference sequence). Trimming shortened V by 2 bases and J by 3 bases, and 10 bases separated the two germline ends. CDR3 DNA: TGTGCCAGTAGTATACGAGGTTTCGACACTGAAGCTTTCTTT. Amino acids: CASSIRGFDTEAFF.

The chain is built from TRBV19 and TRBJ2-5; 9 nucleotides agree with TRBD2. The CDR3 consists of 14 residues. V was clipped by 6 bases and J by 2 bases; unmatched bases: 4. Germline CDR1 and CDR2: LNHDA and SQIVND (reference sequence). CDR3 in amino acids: CASRGAGGQETQYF. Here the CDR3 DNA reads TGTGCCAGTAGGGGAGCGGGGGGTCAAGAGACCCAGTACTTC.

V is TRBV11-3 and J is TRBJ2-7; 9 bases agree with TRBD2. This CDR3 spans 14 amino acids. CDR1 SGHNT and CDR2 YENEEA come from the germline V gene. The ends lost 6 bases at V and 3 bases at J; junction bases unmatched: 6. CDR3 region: CASRSGGLDYEQYF. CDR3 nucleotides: TGTGCCAGCAGAAGCGGGGGGCTCGACTACGAGCAGTACTTC.

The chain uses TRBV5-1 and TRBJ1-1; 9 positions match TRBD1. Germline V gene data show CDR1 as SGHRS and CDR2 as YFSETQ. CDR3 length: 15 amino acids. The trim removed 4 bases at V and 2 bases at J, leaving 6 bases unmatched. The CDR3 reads CASSGPGQGNTEAFF. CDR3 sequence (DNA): TGCGCCAGCAGCGGTCCGGGACAGGGAAACACTGAAGCTTTCTTT.

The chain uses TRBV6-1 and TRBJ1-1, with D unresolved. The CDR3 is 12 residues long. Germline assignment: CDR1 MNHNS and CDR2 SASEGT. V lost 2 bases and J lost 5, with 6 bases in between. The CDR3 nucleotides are TGTGCCAGCAGTGAAAGAGGGACTGAAGCTTTCTTT. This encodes CASSERGTEAFF.

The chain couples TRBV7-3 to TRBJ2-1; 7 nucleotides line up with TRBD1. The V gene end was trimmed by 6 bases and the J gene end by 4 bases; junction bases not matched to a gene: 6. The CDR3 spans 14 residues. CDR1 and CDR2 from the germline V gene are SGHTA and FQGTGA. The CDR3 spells CASSPTGEYNEQFF. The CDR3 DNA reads TGTGCCAGCAGTCCTACAGGGGAATACAATGAGCAGTTCTTC. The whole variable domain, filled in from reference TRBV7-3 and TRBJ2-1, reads GAGVSQTPSNKVTEKGKYVELRCDPISGHTALYWYRQSLGQGPEFLIYFQGTGAADDSGLPNDRFFAVRPEGSVSTLKIQRTERGDSAVYLCASSPTGEYNEQFFGPGTRLTVL.

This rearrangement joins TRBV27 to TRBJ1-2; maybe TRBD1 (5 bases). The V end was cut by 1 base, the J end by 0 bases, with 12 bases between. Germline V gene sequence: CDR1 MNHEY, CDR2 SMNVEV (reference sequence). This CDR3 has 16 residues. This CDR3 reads CASSLWTPTSNYGYTF. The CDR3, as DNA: TGTGCCAGCAGTTTATGGACACCGACTTCTAACTATGGCTACACCTTC.

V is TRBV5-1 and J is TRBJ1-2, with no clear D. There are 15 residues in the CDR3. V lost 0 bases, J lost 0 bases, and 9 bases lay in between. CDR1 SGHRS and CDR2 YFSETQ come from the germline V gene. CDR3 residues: CASSLGQPPNYGYTF. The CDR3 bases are TGCGCCAGCAGCTTGGGACAACCTCCTAACTATGGCTACACCTTC.

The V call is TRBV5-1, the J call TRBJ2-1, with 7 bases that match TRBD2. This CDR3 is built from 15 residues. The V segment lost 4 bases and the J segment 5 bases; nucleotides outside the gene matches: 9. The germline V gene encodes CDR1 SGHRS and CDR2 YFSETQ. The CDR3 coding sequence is TGCGCCAGCAGCCCTCAGGCGGGGAGGGACAATGAGCAGTTCTTC. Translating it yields CASSPQAGRDNEQFF.

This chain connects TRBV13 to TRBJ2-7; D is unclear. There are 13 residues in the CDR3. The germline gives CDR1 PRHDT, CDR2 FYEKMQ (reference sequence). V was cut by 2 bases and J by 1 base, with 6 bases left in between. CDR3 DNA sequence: TGTGCCAGCAGCTTATGGAGTTCCTACGAGCAGTACTTC. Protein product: CASSLWSSYEQYF. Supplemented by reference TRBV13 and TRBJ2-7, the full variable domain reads AAGVIQSPRHLIKEKRETATLKCYPIPRHDTVYWYQQGPGQDPQFLISFYEKMQSDKGSIPDRFSAQQFSDYHSELNMSSLELGDSALYFCASSLWSSYEQYFGPGTRLTVT.

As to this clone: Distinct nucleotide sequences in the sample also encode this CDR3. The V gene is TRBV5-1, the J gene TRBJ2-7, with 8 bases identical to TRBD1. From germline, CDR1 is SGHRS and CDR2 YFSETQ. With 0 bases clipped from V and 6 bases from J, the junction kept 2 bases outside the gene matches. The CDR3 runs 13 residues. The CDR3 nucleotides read TGCGCCAGCAGCTTGGGGACAGGGCGCGAGCAGTACTTC. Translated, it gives CASSLGTGREQYF.

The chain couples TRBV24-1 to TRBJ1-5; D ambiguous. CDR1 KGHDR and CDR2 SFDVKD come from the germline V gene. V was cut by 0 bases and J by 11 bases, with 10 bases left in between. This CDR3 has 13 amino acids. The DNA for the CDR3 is TGTGCCACCAGTGATTTGAAACGAGGTGCCCAGCATTTT. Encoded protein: CATSDLKRGAQHF.

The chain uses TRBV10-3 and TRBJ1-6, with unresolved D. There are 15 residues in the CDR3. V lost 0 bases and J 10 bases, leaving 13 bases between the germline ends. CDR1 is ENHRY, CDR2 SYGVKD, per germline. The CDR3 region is CAISESNGLRSPLHF. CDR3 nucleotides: TGTGCCATCAGTGAGTCAAACGGTCTTCGGTCACCCCTCCACTTT.

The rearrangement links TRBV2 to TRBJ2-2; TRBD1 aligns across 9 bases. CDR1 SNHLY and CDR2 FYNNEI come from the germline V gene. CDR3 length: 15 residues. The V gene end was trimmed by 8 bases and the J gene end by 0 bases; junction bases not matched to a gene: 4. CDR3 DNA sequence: TGTGCCAGCCGGGACAGGGAACCGAACACCGGGGAGCTGTTTTTT. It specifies CASRDREPNTGELFF.

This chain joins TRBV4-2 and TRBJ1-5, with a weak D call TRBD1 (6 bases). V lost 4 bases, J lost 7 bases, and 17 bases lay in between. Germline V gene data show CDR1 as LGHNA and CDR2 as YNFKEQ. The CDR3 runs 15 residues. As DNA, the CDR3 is TGTGCCAGCAGCCTGGTCCGGGGGGCGGACCAGCCCCAGCATTTT. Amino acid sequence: CASSLVRGADQPQHF.

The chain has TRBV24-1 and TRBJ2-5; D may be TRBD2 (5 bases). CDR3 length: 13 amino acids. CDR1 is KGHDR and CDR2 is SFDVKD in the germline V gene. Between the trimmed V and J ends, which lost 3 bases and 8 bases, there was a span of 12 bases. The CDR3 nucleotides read TGTGCCACCAGTGATAACGTTCTAGCAACCCAGTACTTC. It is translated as CATSDNVLATQYF.

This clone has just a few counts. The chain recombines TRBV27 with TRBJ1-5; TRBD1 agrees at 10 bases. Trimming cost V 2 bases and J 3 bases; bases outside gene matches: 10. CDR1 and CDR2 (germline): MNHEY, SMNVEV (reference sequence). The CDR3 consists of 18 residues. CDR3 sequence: CASSLLNRQGAINQPQHF. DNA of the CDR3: TGTGCCAGCAGTTTACTCAACCGACAGGGGGCAATCAATCAGCCCCAGCATTTT.

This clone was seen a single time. CDR3 amino acids: CASSGRQGGNKNIQYF. The CDR3 DNA is TGCGCCAGCAGCGGCCGACAGGGTGGGAACAAAAACATTCAGTACTTC. V gene TRBV5-1 combines with J gene TRBJ2-4; 7 bases agree with TRBD1. CDR1 is SGHRS and CDR2 is YFSETQ in the germline V gene. The J segment lost 3 bases and the V segment lost 4 bases, leaving 10 bases of the junction unmatched. The CDR3 totals 16 residues.

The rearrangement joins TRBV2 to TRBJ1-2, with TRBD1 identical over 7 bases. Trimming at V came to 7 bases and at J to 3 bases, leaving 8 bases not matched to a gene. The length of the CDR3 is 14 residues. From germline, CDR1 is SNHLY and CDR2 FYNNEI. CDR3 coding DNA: TGTGCCAGCATCGATGCGCAGGGGGACTATGGCTACACCTTC. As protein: CASIDAQGDYGYTF.

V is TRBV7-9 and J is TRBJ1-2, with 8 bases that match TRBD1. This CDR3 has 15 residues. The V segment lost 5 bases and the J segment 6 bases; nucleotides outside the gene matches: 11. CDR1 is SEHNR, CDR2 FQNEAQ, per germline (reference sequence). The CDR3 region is CASSPQQTGAHGYTF. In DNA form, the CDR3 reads TGTGCCAGCAGCCCCCAGCAGACAGGGGCCCATGGCTACACCTTC.

CDR3 DNA: TGTGCCAGCGGGGGACAGGGGGAATACTACGAGCAGTACTTC. It codes for CASGGQGEYYEQYF. This chain joins TRBV25-1 and TRBJ2-7; the match to TRBD1 covers 11 bases. CDR1 MGHDK and CDR2 SYGVNS come from the germline V gene. The J segment lost 3 bases and the V segment lost 8 bases, leaving 6 bases of the junction unmatched. This CDR3 has 14 residues.

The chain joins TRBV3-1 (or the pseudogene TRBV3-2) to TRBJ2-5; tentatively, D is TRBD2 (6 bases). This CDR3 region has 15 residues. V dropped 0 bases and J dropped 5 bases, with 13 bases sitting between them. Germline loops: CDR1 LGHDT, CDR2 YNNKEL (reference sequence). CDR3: CASSQEEGRGETQYF. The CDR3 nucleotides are TGTGCCAGCAGCCAAGAAGAAGGACGGGGGGAGACCCAGTACTTC.

The CDR3 DNA reads as TGTGCCAGCAGCCCCGGGACAGGGGAATTGCCCCAGCATTTT. Translation: CASSPGTGELPQHF. The V and J genes are TRBV7-2 and TRBJ1-5; 10 nucleotides match TRBD1. CDR3 length equals 14 residues. V trimming: 5 bases; J trimming: 9 bases; junction bases outside the gene matches: 7. Germline lookup yields CDR1 SGHTA and CDR2 FQGNSA.

The CDR3 region has the DNA TGTGCCACCAGTGTAGGGGGGGACTATGGCTACACCTTC. As protein: CATSVGGDYGYTF. The chain couples TRBV24-1 to TRBJ1-2; a possible D gene is TRBD1 (6 bases). The ends were cut back, 5 bases at V and 3 bases at J, with 9 bases in the middle. The CDR3 totals 13 residues. Germline V lookup: CDR1 KGHDR, CDR2 SFDVKD.